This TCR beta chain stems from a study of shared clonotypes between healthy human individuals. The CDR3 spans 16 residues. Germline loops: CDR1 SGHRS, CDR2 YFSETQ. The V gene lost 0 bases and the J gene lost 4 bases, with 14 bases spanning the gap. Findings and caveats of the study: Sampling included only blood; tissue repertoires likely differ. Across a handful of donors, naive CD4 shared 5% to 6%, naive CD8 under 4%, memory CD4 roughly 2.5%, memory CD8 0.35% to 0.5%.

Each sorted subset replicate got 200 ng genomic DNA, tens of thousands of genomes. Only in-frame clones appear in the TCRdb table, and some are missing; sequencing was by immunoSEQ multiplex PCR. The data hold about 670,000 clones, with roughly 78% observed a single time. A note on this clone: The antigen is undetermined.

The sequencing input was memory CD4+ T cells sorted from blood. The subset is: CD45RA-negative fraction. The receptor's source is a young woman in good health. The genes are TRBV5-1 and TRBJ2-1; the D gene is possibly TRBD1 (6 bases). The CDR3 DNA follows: TGCGCCAGCAGCTTGGGAGGGGGAGTCGGGTACAATGAGCAGTTCTTC. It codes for CASSLGGGVGYNEQFF.